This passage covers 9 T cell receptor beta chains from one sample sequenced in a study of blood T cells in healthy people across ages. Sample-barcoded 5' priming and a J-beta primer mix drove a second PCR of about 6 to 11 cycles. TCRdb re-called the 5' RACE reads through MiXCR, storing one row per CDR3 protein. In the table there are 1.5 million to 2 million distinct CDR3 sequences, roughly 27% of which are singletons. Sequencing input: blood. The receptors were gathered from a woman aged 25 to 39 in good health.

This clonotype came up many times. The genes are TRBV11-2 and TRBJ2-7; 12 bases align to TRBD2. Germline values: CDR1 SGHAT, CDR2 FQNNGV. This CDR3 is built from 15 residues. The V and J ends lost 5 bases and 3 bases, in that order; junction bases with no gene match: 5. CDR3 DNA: TGTGCCAGCAGCGCAGGGACTAGCGGGCACTACGAGCAGTACTTC. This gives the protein CASSAGTSGHYEQYF.

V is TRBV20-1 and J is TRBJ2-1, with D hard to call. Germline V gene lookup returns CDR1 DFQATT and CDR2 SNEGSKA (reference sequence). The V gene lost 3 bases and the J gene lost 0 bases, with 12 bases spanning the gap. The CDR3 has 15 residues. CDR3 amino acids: CSASTTLRSYNEQFF. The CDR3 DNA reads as TGCAGTGCTAGTACTACCCTCCGCTCCTACAATGAGCAGTTCTTC.

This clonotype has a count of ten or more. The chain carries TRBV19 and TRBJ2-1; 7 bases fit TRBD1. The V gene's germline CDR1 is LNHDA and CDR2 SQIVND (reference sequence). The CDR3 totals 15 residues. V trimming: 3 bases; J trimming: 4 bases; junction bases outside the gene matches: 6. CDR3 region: CASSILGQTYNEQFF. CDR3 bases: TGTGCCAGTAGTATTCTGGGACAGACTTACAATGAGCAGTTCTTC. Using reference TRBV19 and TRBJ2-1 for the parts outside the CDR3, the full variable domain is DGGITQSPKYLFRKEGQNVTLSCEQNLNHDAMYWYRQDPGQGLRLIYYSQIVNDFQKGDIAEGYSVSREKKESFPLTVTSAQKNPTAFYLCASSILGQTYNEQFFGPGTRLTVL.

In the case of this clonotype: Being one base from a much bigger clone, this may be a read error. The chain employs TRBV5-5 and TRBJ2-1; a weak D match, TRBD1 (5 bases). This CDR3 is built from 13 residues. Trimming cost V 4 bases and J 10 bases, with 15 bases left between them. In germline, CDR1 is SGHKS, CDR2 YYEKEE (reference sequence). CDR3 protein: CASSATTGYEQFF. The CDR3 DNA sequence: TGTGCCAGCAGCGCGACAACAGGTTACGAGCAGTTCTTC.

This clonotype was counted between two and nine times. In nucleotides, the CDR3 is TGTGCCAGCAGCCAGGGGCAGGGTATTGAAAAACTGTTTTTT. As protein: CASSQGQGIEKLFF. The chain links TRBV3-1 to TRBJ1-4, with D possibly being TRBD1 (5 bases). The CDR3 totals 14 residues. Germline loops: CDR1 LGHDT, CDR2 YNNKEL (reference sequence). V shed 3 bases and J shed 7 bases, with 12 bases lying between them.

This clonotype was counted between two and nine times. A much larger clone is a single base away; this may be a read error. The chain's CDR3 is CTSSPLEGILAKNIQYF. Here the CDR3 DNA reads TGTACCAGCAGCCCCCTAGAGGGAATATTAGCCAAAAACATTCAGTACTTC. V gene TRBV7-6 combines with J gene TRBJ2-4; D may be TRBD2 (5 bases). Germline V lookup: CDR1 SGHVS, CDR2 FNYEAQ. The CDR3 totals 17 residues. Drawing the rest from reference TRBV7-6 and TRBJ2-4, the complete variable domain is GAGVSQSPRYKVTKRGQDVALRCDPISGHVSLYWYRQALGQGPEFLTYFNYEAQQDKSGLPNDRFSAERPEGSISTLTIQRTEQRDSAMYRCTSSPLEGILAKNIQYFGAGTRLSVL.

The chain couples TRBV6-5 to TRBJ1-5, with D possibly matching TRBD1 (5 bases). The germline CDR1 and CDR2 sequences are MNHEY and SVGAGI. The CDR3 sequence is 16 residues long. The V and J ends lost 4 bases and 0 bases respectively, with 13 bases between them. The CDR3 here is CASSLVAGNSNQPQHF. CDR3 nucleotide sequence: TGTGCCAGCAGTTTAGTGGCAGGGAATAGCAATCAGCCCCAGCATTTT.

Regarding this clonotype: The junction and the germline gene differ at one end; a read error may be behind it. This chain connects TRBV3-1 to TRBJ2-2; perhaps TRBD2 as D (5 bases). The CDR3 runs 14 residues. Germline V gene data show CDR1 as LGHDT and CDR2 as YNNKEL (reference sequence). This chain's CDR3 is CAGSPAGRTGELFF. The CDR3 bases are TGTGCCGGCAGCCCGGCGGGCCGAACCGGGGAGCTGTTTTTT.

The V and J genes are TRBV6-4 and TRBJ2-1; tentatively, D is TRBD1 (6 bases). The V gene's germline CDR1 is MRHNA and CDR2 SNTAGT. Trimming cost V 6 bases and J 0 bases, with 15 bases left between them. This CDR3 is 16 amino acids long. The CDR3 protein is CASRARGRVSYNEQFF. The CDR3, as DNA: TGTGCCAGCAGGGCCAGGGGCAGGGTCTCCTACAATGAGCAGTTCTTC.